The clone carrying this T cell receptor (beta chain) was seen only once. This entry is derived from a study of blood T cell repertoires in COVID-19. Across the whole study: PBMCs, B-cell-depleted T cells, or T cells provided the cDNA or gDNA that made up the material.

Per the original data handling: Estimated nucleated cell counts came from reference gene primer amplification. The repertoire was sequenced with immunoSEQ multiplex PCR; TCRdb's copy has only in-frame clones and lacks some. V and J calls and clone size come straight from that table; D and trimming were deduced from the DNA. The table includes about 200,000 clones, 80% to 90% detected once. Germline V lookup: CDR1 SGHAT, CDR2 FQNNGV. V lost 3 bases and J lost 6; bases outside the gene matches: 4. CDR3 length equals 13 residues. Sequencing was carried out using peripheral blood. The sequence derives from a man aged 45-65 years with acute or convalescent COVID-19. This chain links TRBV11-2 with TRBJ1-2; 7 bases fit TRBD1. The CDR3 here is CASSFGTDHGYTF. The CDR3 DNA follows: TGTGCCAGCAGCTTCGGGACAGACCATGGCTACACCTTC.